The T cell receptor (beta chain) described here comes from a study of PD-1 blockade in classical Hodgkin lymphoma (TCRdb year 2020). General notes on the study: Nivolumab dosing was 3 mg/kg intravenously every 2 weeks, continuing until either disease progression or unacceptable toxicity. The study used TCR beta sequencing and CyTOF to define a peripheral blood immune signature of response to PD-1 blockade in classical Hodgkin lymphoma.

Per the publication, the time point label means: cycle 4 day 1 (C4D1), after more than five weeks of nivolumab. All trial patients had relapsed after autologous stem cell transplantation, with cohorts A, B and C differing in prior brentuximab vedotin exposure. The trial cohort comprised fewer than 65 patients with relapsed/refractory classical Hodgkin lymphoma whose best overall responses were complete response, partial response or progressive disease. Single-agent nivolumab was administered to trial patients in the multi-cohort phase II CheckMate 205 trial. An independent review committee assessed best overall response using the 2007 International Working Group response criteria. PBMCs from the trial were collected at three points: immediately before nivolumab initiation (C1D1), and during therapy at cycle 2 day 1 and cycle 4 day 1. Peripheral blood was collected in 8 mL Vacutainer Cell Preparation Tubes, from which PBMCs were isolated by centrifugation and then cryopreserved.

Counted from cysteine to phenylalanine, this CDR3 has 15 amino acids. The CDR3 DNA has 45 bases and is translated from base 1. The junction shows trimming of 1 base on V and 5 bases on J, plus 11 bases between the germline ends. The germline V gene provides CDR1 SGHTA and CDR2 FQGNSA. Genomic DNA was isolated using the Qiagen DNeasy kit from unsorted PBMCs as well as from negatively selected CD4+ and CD8+ fractions. Using primers that anneal to V and J segments, immunoSEQ multiplex PCR amplified the TCR beta CDR3 regions. Amplification bias was minimized using a synthetic immune receptor repertoire, and residual bias was removed computationally after sequencing. Per the source publication's procedure: Custom Python scripts were used to quantify repertoire diversity as the Shannon entropy index. Unsorted, CD4+ and CD8+ repertoires were analyzed separately, except for combined analyses in which CD4+ and CD8+ sequences were merged in silico. Clonal expansion was defined as a frequency increase of at least 2-fold after treatment compared with C1D1, and clones undetected at baseline were assigned a pseudocount of 0.5. Clones with 0 or 1 copy at C1D1 were defined as singleton clones, while clones with 2 or more copies were defined as non-singleton clones. By matching protein sequences in sorted samples from the same patient, clones expanded in unsorted samples were annotated as CD4+, CD8+ or unknown. Wilcoxon tests were applied to paired samples to test diversity changes from C1D1 to C4D1. TCRdb stores this immuneACCESS table with in-frame sequences only. Part of the clones is absent; in the studies checked, under half of the shortfall reflects unresolved V genes, and no reason is known for the rest. That table is the source of V, J and clone size, and D and trimming were worked out from the DNA. Here the sample has tens of thousands of clones; over 75% occur a single time. The top ten clones comprise roughly 35% of the sample.

Overall study outcomes, separate from this receptor: Baseline TCR diversity was reported to be lower in newly diagnosed patients than in healthy donors, and even lower in relapsed/refractory patients. Baseline diversity similar to that of newly diagnosed patients was observed in trial patients achieving complete response, whereas significantly lower diversity was observed in partial responders and progressors. Patients starting nivolumab less than 1 year after ASCT had lower diversity and were excluded from later analyses to avoid confounding by immune reconstitution. The study covered only a single clinical trial cohort, and the causes of the repertoire differences, possibly disease activity or prior therapy, were still not defined. By C4D1, a significant rise was seen in CD4+ TCR diversity but not in CD8+ TCR diversity (p=0.0027 vs p=0.16), and the rise was most apparent among complete responders (p=0.02).

Concerning this clone: The antigen it binds to is not known. Within one base of it there is no much larger clone, and no base qualities were kept.

This sequence was found in a human donor with classical Hodgkin lymphoma. The sample consisted of peripheral blood mononuclear cells (PBMCs), taken before the fourth cycle of nivolumab. The sequence links TRBV7-2 to TRBJ2-2, with a tentative D gene TRBD2 over 5 matching bases. The DNA is TGTGCCAGCAGCTTAGGTGTGACTATGACCGGGGAGCTGTTTTTT. It codes for CASSLGVTMTGELFF.